What follows are 22 T cell receptor beta chains derived from one specimen sequenced in a study of blood T cells in healthy people across ages. Combining a sample-barcoded 5' primer with a J-beta primer mix, a second PCR ran for roughly 6 to 12 cycles. TCRdb used MiXCR to reprocess the 5' RACE reads, holding one entry per CDR3 protein. Of 800,000 or so distinct CDR3 sequences listed, about half are singletons. Sample: blood. The receptor source for this set is a man older than 75 in good health.

The chain recombines TRBV27 with TRBJ1-5; 9 bases map to TRBD1. The ends lost 2 bases at V and 4 bases at J; junction bases unmatched: 3. Per the germline V gene, CDR1 is MNHEY and CDR2 is SMNVEV (reference sequence). This CDR3 comprises 15 residues. CDR3 loop: CASSLTTGGNQPQHF. CDR3 nucleotide sequence: TGTGCCAGCAGTTTAACGACAGGGGGTAATCAGCCCCAGCATTTT.

The V call is TRBV12-3 or TRBV12-4, the J call TRBJ2-7; the D is unclear. Trimming took off 6 bases at V and 1 base at J, with 10 bases between the two ends. This CDR3 comprises 13 residues. CDR3: CASRLVSSYEQYF. In nucleotides, the CDR3 is TGTGCCAGCAGGCTCGTTTCTTCCTACGAGCAGTACTTC.

This clonotype was recorded a few times. This chain links TRBV7-9 with TRBJ2-3, with TRBD2 as a possible D gene (6 bases). CDR3 length equals 14 residues. Germline assignment: CDR1 SEHNR and CDR2 FQNEAQ (reference sequence). The V and J ends lost 7 bases and 4 bases respectively, with 15 bases between them. The CDR3 nucleotides are TGTGCCAGCACTCTAGCGCTGGGTTCAGATACGCAGTATTTT. Its protein product is CASTLALGSDTQYF.

The chain uses TRBV7-2 and TRBJ2-5; TRBD2 matches 16 bases. Germline trimming cut 4 bases from V and 5 bases from J; bases unmatched to any gene: 7. The CDR3 is 17 amino acids. Germline CDR1 SGHTA, CDR2 FQGNSA. In DNA form, the CDR3 reads TGTGCCAGCAGCTGGAAGGGACTAGCGGGAGGGCAGGAGACCCAGTACTTC. Protein product: CASSWKGLAGGQETQYF.

The V and J genes are TRBV7-2 and TRBJ2-7, with D tentatively TRBD1 (6 bases). The CDR3 runs to 15 residues. V lost 5 bases, J lost 3 bases, and 17 bases lay in between. Per the germline V gene, CDR1 is SGHTA and CDR2 is FQGNSA. The CDR3 DNA reads as TGTGCCAGCAGCCCAGGGGAATGGTATAGCTACGAGCAGTACTTC. It translates to CASSPGEWYSYEQYF.

This clonotype was recorded at least ten times. The rearrangement joins TRBV13 to TRBJ2-3; D is tentatively TRBD1 or TRBD2 (5 bases each). CDR1 PRHDT and CDR2 FYEKMQ come from the germline V gene (reference sequence). The V end lost 5 bases, the J end lost 2 bases, and 20 bases lay between the germline ends. The CDR3 loop spans 17 amino acids. The CDR3 nucleotides are TGTGCCAGCAGCCTACTCACGACTAAGGGGAACACAGATACGCAGTATTTT. Protein product: CASSLLTTKGNTDTQYF.

The chain joins TRBV12-3 or TRBV12-4 to TRBJ1-1; D is ambiguous. This CDR3 spans 13 amino acids. The V end was cut by 5 bases, the J end by 3 bases, with 10 bases between. The CDR3 bases are TGTGCCAGCAGTGTGTTGATGGACACTGAAGCTTTCTTT. Its translation: CASSVLMDTEAFF.

The rearrangement joins TRBV6-4 to TRBJ1-2; a weak D match, TRBD1 (5 bases). This CDR3 is built from 14 residues. Germline assignment: CDR1 MRHNA and CDR2 SNTAGT. V gave up 4 bases and J gave up 3 bases, with 12 bases separating them. The CDR3 region is CASSVDSGDYGYTF. In DNA form, the CDR3 reads TGTGCCAGCAGTGTAGACAGCGGGGACTATGGCTACACCTTC.

The rearrangement uses TRBV7-3 and TRBJ2-1, with a possible D match to TRBD1 (6 bases). This CDR3 is 15 amino acids long. From germline, CDR1 is SGHTA and CDR2 FQGTGA. Trimming stripped 2 bases from V and 8 bases from J, with 16 bases between. The CDR3 sequence: CASSLAGQGFDEQFF. In nucleotides, the CDR3 is TGTGCCAGCAGCTTAGCAGGGCAGGGGTTCGATGAGCAGTTCTTC.

This clonotype has ten or more counts. J is TRBJ2-3 and V is TRBV12-3 or TRBV12-4; perhaps TRBD2 as D (5 bases). Trimming removed 7 bases from V and 6 bases from J, with 26 bases in between. There are 17 residues in the CDR3. CDR3 coding DNA: TGTGCCAGCATCCCCGGCCACGGAGACTATACCGAGGATACGCAGTATTTT. Translated: CASIPGHGDYTEDTQYF.

J is TRBJ1-6 and V is TRBV5-1; TRBD1 matches 7 bases. In germline, CDR1 is SGHRS, CDR2 YFSETQ. V was pared by 4 bases and J by 0 bases, with 13 bases of the junction left unmatched. The CDR3 sequence is 19 residues long. This CDR3 reads CASSRGQAGGSSYNSPLHF. CDR3 nucleotides: TGCGCCAGCAGCCGCGGACAGGCCGGGGGTAGCTCCTATAATTCACCCCTCCACTTT.

The chain recombines TRBV13 with TRBJ2-3; 12 bases are a match to TRBD2. The CDR3 is made up of 17 amino acids. Germline lookup yields CDR1 PRHDT and CDR2 FYEKMQ (reference sequence). After removal of 5 bases from V and 5 bases from J, the junction contained 11 bases not matched to a gene. CDR3 nucleotide sequence: TGTGCCAGCAGCACCCCTAGCGGGGGGGCCGTAGGAGATACGCAGTATTTT. Translation: CASSTPSGGAVGDTQYF.

The genes are TRBV28 and TRBJ1-1, with D unclear. Deletions cut 7 bases from V and 10 bases from J, with 13 bases between. This CDR3 region has 11 residues. Per the germline V gene, CDR1 is MDHEN and CDR2 is SYDVKM. The chain's CDR3 is CASTGWERAFF. As DNA, the CDR3 is TGTGCCAGCACCGGATGGGAGAGAGCTTTCTTT.

The chain links TRBV29-1 to TRBJ2-5; D is undetermined. From germline, CDR1 is SQVTM and CDR2 ANQGSEA. The CDR3 is 11 amino acids. Trimming left V 4 bases short and J 7 bases short, with 10 bases between. The chain's CDR3 is CSVGSSSTQYF. CDR3 DNA sequence: TGCAGCGTTGGGTCATCCTCGACCCAGTACTTC. Together with reference TRBV29-1 and TRBJ2-5, the CDR3 gives the full variable domain: SAVISQKPSRDICQRGTSLTIQCQVDSQVTMMFWYRQQPGQSLTLIATANQGSEATYESGFVIDKFPISRPNLTFSTLTVSNMSPEDSSIYLCSVGSSSTQYFGPGTRLLVL.

This sequence joins TRBV20-1 and TRBJ1-5, with a possible D match to TRBD1 (5 bases). Trimming pared 4 bases from V and 4 bases from J, leaving 11 bases between. Germline values: CDR1 DFQATT, CDR2 SNEGSKA (reference sequence). The CDR3 spans 13 residues. This chain's CDR3 is CSAIRGPNQPQHF. The CDR3 coding sequence is TGCAGTGCTATCCGGGGACCTAATCAGCCCCAGCATTTT.

The rearrangement joins TRBV4-1 to TRBJ2-3; 11 positions agree with TRBD2. The CDR3 sequence is 18 residues long. The ends lost 2 bases at V and 2 bases at J; junction bases unmatched: 9. Germline V gene sequence: CDR1 MGHRA, CDR2 YSYEKL. The CDR3 region has the DNA TGCGCCAGCAGCCAAACTAGGTTAGCGGGAGGGCCCACAGATACGCAGTATTTT. It is translated as CASSQTRLAGGPTDTQYF.

This clonotype was seen a few times. The chain employs TRBV7-2 and TRBJ2-5; TRBD2 agrees at 10 bases. CDR1 is SGHTA, CDR2 FQGNSA, per germline. Trimming took 7 bases from V and 4 from J; bases not matched to a gene: 12. The CDR3 is 16 residues long. The CDR3 sequence is CASTLGLAGVGETQYF. For the CDR3, the DNA is TGTGCCAGCACCCTAGGGCTAGCGGGAGTTGGAGAGACCCAGTACTTC.

V usage is TRBV10-1 and J usage is TRBJ2-1; 7 bases align to TRBD2. This CDR3 contains 16 residues. The germline V gene encodes CDR1 WNHNN and CDR2 SYGVQD (reference sequence). The trim removed 0 bases at V and 9 bases at J, leaving 11 bases unmatched. This CDR3 is CASSESTGGRRFEQFF. The CDR3 DNA is TGCGCCAGCAGTGAGTCGACGGGCGGGAGAAGGTTTGAGCAGTTCTTC.

This clonotype was recorded a few times. The CDR3 nucleotides are TGTGCCAGCAGTCCCCAGGGTGTTGCTCAGCCCCAGCATTTT. Translating gives CASSPQGVAQPQHF. The chain has TRBV28 and TRBJ1-5; possibly TRBD1 for D (5 bases). Looked up from germline, CDR1 is MDHEN and CDR2 is SYDVKM. Trimming pared 5 bases from V and 6 bases from J, leaving 14 bases between. This CDR3 comprises 14 residues.

This rearrangement joins TRBV6-4 to TRBJ2-3; TRBD1 might be the D (5 bases). V was cut by 0 bases and J by 2 bases, with 9 bases left in between. Germline loops: CDR1 MRHNA, CDR2 SNTAGT. CDR3 length: 15 residues. CDR3 sequence: CASSDSSRATDTQYF. The DNA of the CDR3 is TGTGCCAGCAGTGACTCGAGCAGGGCCACAGATACGCAGTATTTT.

The rearrangement uses TRBV28 and TRBJ1-2; 7 bases agree with TRBD1. J lost 3 bases, V lost 1 base, and 5 bases had no gene match. This CDR3 is built from 15 residues. CDR1 and CDR2 from the germline V gene are MDHEN and SYDVKM. The CDR3 DNA reads TGTGCCAGCAGTTTATCAGGCAGGGGGTACTATGGCTACACCTTC. Encoded protein: CASSLSGRGYYGYTF.

The J gene is TRBJ2-7, the V gene TRBV28; the match to TRBD2 covers 11 bases. The V gene's germline CDR1 is MDHEN and CDR2 SYDVKM. This CDR3 contains 12 residues. CDR3 amino acids: CGTSGSTYEQYF. The CDR3 DNA reads as TGTGGTACTAGCGGGAGCACCTACGAGCAGTACTTC.